The source of this T cell receptor beta chain is a study of shared clonotypes between healthy human individuals. Study-wide results and caveats: The genetic and exposure-history diversity represented was limited by few donors.

Genomic DNA from each subset was divided evenly over several immunoSEQ plates. Each PCR replicate run on unsorted PBMC took in about 0.3 ug DNA, roughly 29,000 T cell genomes. The sequencing of unsorted PBMC DNA took place on ten immunoSEQ deep assay plates. TCRdb's table, derived via immunoSEQ multiplex PCR, lists solely in-frame clones and lacks some. The sample has about 510,000 clones; about four fifths are singletons. With 3 bases clipped from V and 0 bases from J, the junction kept 7 bases outside the gene matches. The germline gives CDR1 SGHAT, CDR2 FQNNGV. The CDR3 length is 17 residues. In regard to this clone: Its antigen is not known.

Sequenced material: PBMCs. This chain links TRBV11-2 with TRBJ2-7; 11 bases agree with TRBD2. The source is a woman aged 40 to 50 in good health. Some clones in this sample may be carry-over from other donors' samples. The CDR3 DNA reads as TGTGCCAGCAGCTTTGGTCTAGCGGGAGGACTCTCCTACGAGCAGTACTTC. Amino acids: CASSFGLAGGLSYEQYF.